The 12 T cell receptor beta chains below were found in one sample sequenced in a study of T cells in Graves' hyperthyroidism and ophthalmopathy. Authors of the study amplified TCR beta CDR3 regions from RNA transcripts. Primed by the HTBI set, a first-round RT-PCR was run on the TCR CDR3. TCRdb passed the multiplex PCR reads through MiXCR, listing each CDR3 protein once. This table holds hundreds of thousands of distinct CDR3 sequences, 45% found once. The sequenced sample consisted of peripheral blood or thyroid tissue (not recorded which). The source of these receptors is an adult man with Graves' disease, either hyperthyroidism or ophthalmopathy (not recorded which).

The rearrangement links TRBV15 to TRBJ1-6; D not resolved. Germline CDR1 LNHNV, CDR2 YYDKDF (reference sequence). The length of the CDR3 is 15 residues. V lost 2 bases and J 9 bases, leaving 14 bases between the germline ends. This CDR3 is CATSRLQTTGSPLHF. The CDR3 nucleotides are TGTGCCACCAGCAGACTACAGACAACGGGTTCACCCCTCCACTTT.

This clonotype was seen a handful of times. This sequence joins TRBV24-1 and TRBJ2-2; perhaps TRBD1 as D (5 bases). The CDR3 contains 16 residues. V was pared by 0 bases and J by 1 base, with 8 bases between. Germline V lookup: CDR1 KGHDR, CDR2 SFDVKD. This chain's CDR3 is CATSDLSRGNTGELFF. As DNA, the CDR3 is TGTGCCACCAGTGATTTGTCAAGGGGGAACACCGGGGAGCTGTTTTTT.

This clonotype has a count of ten or more. V and J are TRBV6-5 and TRBJ2-7; 9 bases match TRBD2. With 5 bases clipped from V and 3 bases from J, the junction kept 8 bases outside the gene matches. Germline V gives CDR1 MNHEY, CDR2 SVGAGI. The CDR3 spans 15 residues. In nucleotides, the CDR3 is TGTGCCAGCAGTGTGGGACTAGCTGCCAACTACGAGCAGTACTTC. It yields the protein CASSVGLAANYEQYF.

The chain has TRBV7-9 and TRBJ2-6; D ambiguous. The length of the CDR3 is 16 residues. Germline assignment: CDR1 SEHNR and CDR2 FQNEAQ (reference sequence). Trimming removed 5 bases from V and 1 base from J, with 12 bases in between. The CDR3 DNA sequence: TGTGCCAGCAGCCTCCCGGGTACGTCTGGGGCCAACGTCCTGACTTTC. Its translation is CASSLPGTSGANVLTF.

The chain carries TRBV20-1 and TRBJ2-5; 8 nucleotides align to TRBD2. The germline V gene has CDR1 DFQATT and CDR2 SNEGSKA (reference sequence). V dropped 1 base and J dropped 1; count of bases not matched to a gene: 5. This CDR3 has 15 amino acids. The DNA for the CDR3 is TGCAGTGCTAGAGGGAGTAGCGGGATCCAAGAGACCCAGTACTTC. Its translation is CSARGSSGIQETQYF.

The V gene is TRBV12-3 or TRBV12-4, the J gene TRBJ1-6; unclear D gene. The ends were cut back, 0 bases at V and 7 bases at J, with 22 bases in the middle. CDR3 size: 19 residues. The CDR3 sequence: CASSLALSVGIGTNSPLHF. CDR3 nucleotide sequence: TGTGCCAGCAGTTTAGCGCTATCGGTGGGAATAGGAACAAATTCACCCCTCCACTTT.

This sequence joins TRBV19 and TRBJ1-5, with no clear D. Germline CDR1 and CDR2: LNHDA and SQIVND (reference sequence). Trimming took 5 bases from V and 4 from J, leaving 12 bases between them. The CDR3 contains 14 residues. DNA of the CDR3: TGTGCCAGTAGTCGAAAAGGACGAAATCAGCCCCAGCATTTT. Its translation is CASSRKGRNQPQHF.

This clonotype showed up many times. The J gene is TRBJ1-5, the V gene TRBV12-3 or TRBV12-4, with TRBD1 as a possible D gene (5 bases). The CDR3 is 15 amino acids. V dropped 6 bases and J dropped 4 bases, with 16 bases sitting between them. CDR3 in DNA: TGTGCCAGCAGCAAGGGGTTAGGGTGGAATCAGCCCCAGCATTTT. It is translated as CASSKGLGWNQPQHF.

Comment on this clonotype: The junction departs from the called germline gene at one end, perhaps through a read error. The chain carries TRBV11-1 and TRBJ2-7; D is unresolved. The CDR3 sequence is 13 residues long. The germline gives CDR1 SGHAT, CDR2 FQDESV (reference sequence). CDR3 in amino acids: CASSLAPQDEQYF. For the CDR3, the DNA is TGTGCCAGCAGTTTAGCCCCTCAGGACGAGCAGTACTTC.

J is TRBJ2-2 and V is TRBV5-1; D uncertain. The germline gives CDR1 SGHRS, CDR2 YFSETQ. There are 14 residues in the CDR3. The V and J ends lost 4 bases and 3 bases respectively, with 10 bases between them. The CDR3 loop reads CASSQRDDTGELFF. The CDR3 coding sequence is TGCGCCAGCAGCCAAAGAGATGACACCGGGGAGCTGTTTTTT.

Notes on this clonotype: An end of the junction differs from the germline gene, which may be a read error. The rearrangement joins TRBV2 to TRBJ2-6; D is possibly TRBD2 (5 bases). This CDR3 has 15 residues. CDR1 SNHLY and CDR2 FYNNEI come from the germline V gene. In DNA, the CDR3 is TGTGCCATCAGTGAACACGGGGCTGGGGCCAACGTCCTGACTTTC. It yields the protein CAISEHGAGANVLTF.

This clonotype occurred a few times. This sequence joins TRBV20-1 and TRBJ1-1; no clear D. Per the germline V gene, CDR1 is DFQATT and CDR2 is SNEGSKA (reference sequence). This CDR3 spans 14 amino acids. Trimming pared 7 bases from V and 1 base from J, leaving 16 bases between. In DNA form, the CDR3 reads TGCAGTGATATCGTGGGATCGCAGAACACTGAAGCTTTCTTT. The encoded protein is CSDIVGSQNTEAFF.